This T cell receptor beta chain was profiled in a study of T-cell reconstitution after alpha-beta-depleted transplantation in children. The CDR3 runs 14 residues. The germline CDR1 and CDR2 sequences are DFQATT and SNEGSKA (reference sequence). About this clonotype itself: One end of the junction fails to match germline, which may point to a read error.

Unique molecular identifiers were incorporated into the prepared TCRbeta library. TCRdb re-derived calls from the PCR reads in MiXCR, one entry per CDR3 protein. The profile shows around 680,000 distinct CDR3 sequences, about 15% of them singletons. The source is a human donor who donated a stem cell graft to a child with acute myeloid leukemia. The chain uses TRBV20-1 and TRBJ1-2, with 8 bases aligning to TRBD1. The sequences come from PBMCs from the stem cell graft donor, collected from the stem cell graft. CDR3 region: CSAGTGGANDGYTF. CDR3 in DNA: TGCAGTGCTGGCACAGGGGGAGCTAACGATGGCTACACCTTC.